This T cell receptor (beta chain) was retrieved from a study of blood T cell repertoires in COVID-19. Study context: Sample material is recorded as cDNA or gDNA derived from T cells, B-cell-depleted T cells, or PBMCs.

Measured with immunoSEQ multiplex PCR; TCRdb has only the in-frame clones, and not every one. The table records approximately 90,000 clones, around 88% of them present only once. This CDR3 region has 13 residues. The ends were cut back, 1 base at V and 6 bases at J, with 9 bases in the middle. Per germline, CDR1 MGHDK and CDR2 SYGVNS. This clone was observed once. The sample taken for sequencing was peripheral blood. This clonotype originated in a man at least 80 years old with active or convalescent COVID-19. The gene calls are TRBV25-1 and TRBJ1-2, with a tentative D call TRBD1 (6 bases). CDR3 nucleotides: TGTGCCAGCAGTGAATCGTGGGGGCATGGCTACACCTTC. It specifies CASSESWGHGYTF.